The 8 T cell receptor beta chains below all came from one sample that was sequenced in a study of T-cell reconstitution after alpha-beta-depleted transplantation in children. A TCRbeta library incorporating unique molecular identifiers was prepared. Each CDR3 protein is one row after TCRdb ran MiXCR on the PCR reads. The table shows 540,000 or so distinct CDR3 sequences, with 23% occurring only once. Sequencing used PBMCs, mostly from graft donor cells, obtained 360 days after TCRalphabeta/CD19-depleted stem cell transplant. These receptor sequences come from a boy in the first two years of life who had a stem cell transplant for acute myeloid leukemia, so the T cells may come from the graft donor.

Only a few counts were recorded for this clonotype. The chain couples TRBV20-1 to TRBJ2-5, with D uncertain. The CDR3 contains 11 residues. Trimming pared 1 base from V and 8 bases from J, leaving 8 bases between. Germline values: CDR1 DFQATT, CDR2 SNEGSKA (reference sequence). The CDR3 is CSARAVGTQYF. In DNA, the CDR3 is TGCAGTGCTAGAGCGGTAGGAACCCAGTACTTC.

J is TRBJ2-4 and V is TRBV5-5; TRBD1 matches at 7 bases. V gave up 5 bases and J gave up 4 bases; unmatched junction bases: 9. Germline V gene data show CDR1 as SGHKS and CDR2 as YYEKEE (reference sequence). This CDR3 spans 15 amino acids. CDR3 loop: CASRGDGTAKNIQYF. CDR3 nucleotides: TGTGCCAGCAGGGGTGACGGGACAGCGAAAAACATTCAGTACTTC.

Many counts were recorded for this clonotype. The rearrangement joins TRBV25-1 to TRBJ2-7; 7 bases map to TRBD2. J was trimmed by 4 bases and V by 7 bases; bases with no gene match: 22. Germline CDR1 MGHDK, CDR2 SYGVNS. This CDR3 comprises 18 residues. CDR3 sequence reads: CASTGARGDRKTRYEQYF. Here the CDR3 DNA reads TGTGCCAGCACCGGAGCCCGGGGGGATAGAAAGACTAGATACGAGCAGTACTTC.

The J gene is TRBJ2-7, the V gene TRBV20-1; possible D gene TRBD1, 7 bases. V lost 4 bases and J lost 6, with 19 bases in between. The CDR3 sequence is 14 residues long. CDR1 is DFQATT and CDR2 is SNEGSKA in the germline V gene (reference sequence). The CDR3 loop reads CSAIPRDRAGEQYV. DNA of the CDR3: TGCAGTGCTATCCCGAGGGACAGAGCGGGCGAGCAGTACGTC.

This clonotype was recorded at least ten times. This chain joins TRBV13 and TRBJ2-7, with D tentatively TRBD1 or TRBD2 (5 bases each). Germline-derived CDR1 and CDR2 are PRHDT and FYEKMQ (reference sequence). There are 17 residues in the CDR3. The ends were cut back, 1 base at V and 2 bases at J, with 18 bases in the middle. Here the CDR3 reads CASSLEHRGRRAYEQYV. CDR3 bases: TGTGCCAGCAGCTTAGAGCATCGGGGCAGGCGGGCCTACGAGCAGTACGTC.

This sequence joins TRBV5-5 and TRBJ1-5, with D unresolved. Trimming left V 0 bases short and J 5 bases short, with 12 bases between. Germline V gene data show CDR1 as SGHKS and CDR2 as YYEKEE (reference sequence). The CDR3 has 15 amino acids. This CDR3 is CASSLGRWADQPQHF. The CDR3, as DNA: TGTGCCAGCAGCTTGGGGCGATGGGCGGATCAGCCCCAGCATTTT.

The chain joins TRBV20-1 to TRBJ2-5; D is uncertain. Per the germline V gene, CDR1 is DFQATT and CDR2 is SNEGSKA (reference sequence). CDR3 length: 13 amino acids. V dropped 0 bases and J dropped 7 bases, with 12 bases sitting between them. In DNA, the CDR3 is TGCAGTGCTAGAGATGAACGGTGGGGGACCCAGTACTTC. Its translation: CSARDERWGTQYF.

V usage is TRBV28 and J usage is TRBJ2-1; D is tentatively TRBD1 or TRBD2 (5 bases each). The CDR3 is 11 residues long. Trimming cost V 2 bases and J 13 bases, with 9 bases left between them. Germline lookup yields CDR1 MDHEN and CDR2 SYDVKM. In DNA, the CDR3 is TGTGCCAGCAGTTTAGGACGGGACCAGTTCTTC. Its protein product is CASSLGRDQFF. Filled out from reference TRBV28 and TRBJ2-1, the complete variable domain reads DVKVTQSSRYLVKRTGEKVFLECVQDMDHENMFWYRQDPGLGLRLIYFSYDVKMKEKGDIPEGYSVSREKKERFSLILESASTNQTSMYLCASSLGRDQFFGPGTRLTVL.